This T cell receptor beta chain was documented in a study of blood T cell repertoires in COVID-19. Profiling relied on immunoSEQ multiplex PCR, and the TCRdb table lists in-frame clones only, not all of them. The repertoire holds about 500,000 clones, with roughly 87% as singletons. The material sequenced was PBMCs or T cells enriched from blood (not recorded which). This sequence was found in a woman aged 18-29 years who had recovered from COVID-19.

DNA of the CDR3: TGCGCCAGCAGCGAGGAGGACTTCGGCTATGGCTACACCTTC. Translating gives CASSEEDFGYGYTF. The chain has TRBV5-1 and TRBJ1-2; D gene unclear. Trimming pared 4 bases from V and 4 bases from J, leaving 14 bases between. In germline, CDR1 is SGHRS, CDR2 YFSETQ. CDR3 length equals 14 residues.